The T cell receptor (beta chain) under discussion was sequenced for a study of blood T cell repertoires in COVID-19. Produced via immunoSEQ multiplex PCR; TCRdb's table is partial and in-frame only. The table lists some 100,000 clones, less than 95% of them singletons. V lost 6 bases and J 2 bases, leaving 20 bases between the germline ends. CDR1 and CDR2 from the germline V gene are LNHDA and SQIVND (reference sequence). The CDR3 runs to 17 residues. The TCR sequence derives from a man aged 50 to 59 with acute or convalescent COVID-19. Sequenced input: peripheral blood. The J gene is TRBJ1-5, the V gene TRBV19, with no clear D. DNA for the CDR3: TGTGCCAGTAGGCGGGGAAGGGTCACTTTAGGCAATCAGCCCCAGCATTTT. This codes for CASRRGRVTLGNQPQHF.